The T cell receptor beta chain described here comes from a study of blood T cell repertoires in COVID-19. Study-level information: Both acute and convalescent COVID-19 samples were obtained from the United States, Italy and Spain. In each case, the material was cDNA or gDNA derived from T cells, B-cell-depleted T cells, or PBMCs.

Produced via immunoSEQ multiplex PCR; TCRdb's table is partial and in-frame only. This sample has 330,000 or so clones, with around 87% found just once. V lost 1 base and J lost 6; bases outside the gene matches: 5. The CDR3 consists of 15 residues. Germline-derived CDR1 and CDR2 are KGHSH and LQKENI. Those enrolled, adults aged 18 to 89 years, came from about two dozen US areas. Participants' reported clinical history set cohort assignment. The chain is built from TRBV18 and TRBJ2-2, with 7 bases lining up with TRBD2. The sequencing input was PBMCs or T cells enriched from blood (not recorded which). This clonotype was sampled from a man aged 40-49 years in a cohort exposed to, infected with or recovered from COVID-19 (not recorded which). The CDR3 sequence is CASSPREGSAGELFF. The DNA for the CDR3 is TGTGCCAGCTCACCACGGGAGGGATCGGCCGGGGAGCTGTTTTTT.